This T cell receptor beta chain was obtained from a study of cytomegalovirus exposure and HLA in healthy donors. Clones were sequenced by immunoSEQ multiplex PCR, and TCRdb holds only the in-frame ones, with some missing. The sample lists tens of thousands of clones, around 90% occurring once. The V gene lost 6 bases and the J gene lost 7 bases, with 15 bases spanning the gap. From germline, CDR1 is MRHNA and CDR2 SNTAGT. The CDR3 totals 13 residues. The source of this sequence is a man between 18 and 29 years old in good health and CMV-seronegative. Sample: PBMCs. The genes are TRBV6-4 and TRBJ1-1; D is unclear. CDR3 region: CASSPSSEIEAFF. The CDR3 DNA follows: TGTGCCAGCAGCCCCTCTTCGGAGATTGAAGCTTTCTTT.